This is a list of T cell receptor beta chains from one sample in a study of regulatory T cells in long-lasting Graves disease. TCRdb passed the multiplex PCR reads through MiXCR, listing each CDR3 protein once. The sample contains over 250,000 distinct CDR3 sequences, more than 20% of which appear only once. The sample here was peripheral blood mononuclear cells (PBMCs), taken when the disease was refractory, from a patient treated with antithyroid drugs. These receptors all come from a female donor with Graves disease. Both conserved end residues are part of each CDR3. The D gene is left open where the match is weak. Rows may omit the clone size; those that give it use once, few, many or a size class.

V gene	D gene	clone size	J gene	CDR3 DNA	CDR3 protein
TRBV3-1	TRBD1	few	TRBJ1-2	TGTGCCAGCAACCGGGACAGGGGATCTAACTATGGCTACACCTTC	CASNRDRGSNYGYTF
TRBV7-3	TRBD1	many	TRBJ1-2	TGTGCCAGCAGCCCCGGGACAGGGGACAGCTACACCTTC	CASSPGTGDSYTF
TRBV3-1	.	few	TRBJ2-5	TGTGCCAGCAGTCACCGGGGACTCGAAGAGACCCAGTACTTC	CASSHRGLEETQYF
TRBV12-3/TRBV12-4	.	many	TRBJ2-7	TGTGCCAGCAGTTTATCTGTGGCAGCCGCTAAGTACTTC	CASSLSVAAAKYF
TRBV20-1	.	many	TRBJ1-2	TGCAGTGCCGTTGCCATCTATGGCTACACCTTC	CSAVAIYGYTF
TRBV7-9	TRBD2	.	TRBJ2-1	TGTGCCAGCAGCTTAGCTGCGGGAGGGCGTACGCATGAGCAGTTCTTC	CASSLAAGGRTHEQFF
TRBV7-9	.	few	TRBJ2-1	TGTGCCAGCACCCAGGTCTACAATGAGCAGTTCTTC	CASTQVYNEQFF
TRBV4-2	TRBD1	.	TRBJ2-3	TGTGCCAGCAGCCCCATCCCGGGACAGCTCACAGATACGCAGTATTTT	CASSPIPGQLTDTQYF
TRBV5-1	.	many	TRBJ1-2	TGCGCCAGCAGCTTCCAGGGCAATGGCTACACCTTC	CASSFQGNGYTF
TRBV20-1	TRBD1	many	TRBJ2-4	TGCAGTGCTAGAGGGACAGGGGGAAACATTCAGTACTTC	CSARGTGGNIQYF
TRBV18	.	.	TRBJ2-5	TGTGCCAGCTCCCTCAGCCAGGGGGAGACCCAGTACTTC	CASSLSQGETQYF
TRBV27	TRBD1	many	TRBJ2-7	TGTGCCAGCCGACAGGGCCACTCCTACGAGCAGTACTTC	CASRQGHSYEQYF
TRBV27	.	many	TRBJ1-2	TGTGCCAGCAGTTTTGGGTCCAGGGCAGGTGGCTACACCTTC	CASSFGSRAGGYTF
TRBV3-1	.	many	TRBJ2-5	TGTGCCAGCAGCCGTTGGGAAATTCAAGAGACCCAGTACTTC	CASSRWEIQETQYF
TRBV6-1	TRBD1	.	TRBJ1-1	TGTGCCAGCAGAGAGACAGGGGCGAACACTGAAGCTTTCTTT	CASRETGANTEAFF
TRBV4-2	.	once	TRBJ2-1	TGTGCCAGCAGCCAAGGTCATTATCCGACGGACAATGAGCAGTTCTTC	CASSQGHYPTDNEQFF
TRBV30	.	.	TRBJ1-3	TGTGCCTGCCAAAGGGGGGGAATAGGAAACACCATATATTTT	CACQRGGIGNTIYF
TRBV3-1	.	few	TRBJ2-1	TGTGCCAGCAGCCGGGCGGGCCACAGGGTGAACAATGAGCAGTTCTTC	CASSRAGHRVNNEQFF
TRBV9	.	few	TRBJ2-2	TGTGCCAGCATCCATTGTCCAGTCGGACCTGGGACGAACGGGGAGCTGTTTTTT	CASIHCPVGPGTNGELFF
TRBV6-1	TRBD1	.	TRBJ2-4	TGTGCCAGCACAACGTCGACAGGGACCAAAAACATTCAGTACTTC	CASTTSTGTKNIQYF
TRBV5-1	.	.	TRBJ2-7	TGCGCCAGCAGCTTGAGCGGGGAAGGGGGCTACGAGCAGTACTTC	CASSLSGEGGYEQYF
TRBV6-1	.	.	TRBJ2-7	TGTGCCAGCAACTCCGGGCCAAGGGGGTTATACGAGCAGTACTTC	CASNSGPRGLYEQYF